Below are 20 T cell receptor beta chains sequenced from a single sample in a study of CD8+CD57+ T cells in acquired aplastic anemia. Genomic DNA constituted the template upon which TCR beta VDJ and CDR3 profiling was performed. MiXCR, run by TCRdb on the reads, gives a single entry per CDR3 protein. Of more than 40,000 distinct CDR3 sequences listed, around 73% are singletons. The sample was sorted CD4+, CD8+, or CD8+CD57+ T cells (not recorded which) from PBMCs. The receptor set was obtained from a human donor in good health, serving as a control.

CDR3 bases: TGTGCCAGTAGTATTGGTAGGGGAGCACAAAGGTACGAGCAGTACTTC. It translates to CASSIGRGAQRYEQYF. The rearrangement uses TRBV19 and TRBJ2-7; D is tentatively TRBD1 or TRBD2 (5 bases each). The V and J ends lost 3 bases and 4 bases respectively, with 19 bases between them. Germline V gene lookup returns CDR1 LNHDA and CDR2 SQIVND (reference sequence). The CDR3 length is 16 residues.

This sequence joins TRBV5-6 and TRBJ2-1; possibly TRBD2 for D (5 bases). There are 15 residues in the CDR3. Per germline, CDR1 SGHDT and CDR2 YYEEEE. Trimming cost V 4 bases and J 0 bases, with 11 bases left between them. CDR3 DNA: TGTGCCAGCAGCCCCCGGGGAAGCTCCTACAATGAGCAGTTCTTC. Protein sequence: CASSPRGSSYNEQFF.

This clonotype has just one count. The chain uses TRBV15 and TRBJ1-2; the D is unclear. The CDR3 loop spans 15 amino acids. Germline V lookup: CDR1 LNHNV, CDR2 YYDKDF (reference sequence). V was clipped by 5 bases and J by 2 bases, with 15 bases between them. CDR3 sequence (DNA): TGTGCCACCAGCCACCGCCCGCAGGTGAACTATGGCTACACCTTC. Protein sequence: CATSHRPQVNYGYTF. Combining the CDR3 with reference TRBV15 and TRBJ1-2 gives the whole variable domain DAMVIQNPRYQVTQFGKPVTLSCSQTLNHNVMYWYQQKSSQAPKLLFHYYDKDFNNEADTPDNFQSRRPNTSFCFLDIRSPGLGDTAMYLCATSHRPQVNYGYTFGSGTRLTVV.

The chain carries TRBV10-3 and TRBJ1-1; D is perhaps TRBD1 (5 bases). The CDR3 totals 12 residues. Germline V gene sequence: CDR1 ENHRY, CDR2 SYGVKD. Deletions cut 5 bases from V and 4 bases from J, with 8 bases between. DNA for the CDR3: TGTGCCATCAGTCAGGGACCCACTGAAGCTTTCTTT. Amino acids: CAISQGPTEAFF.

This clonotype was recorded once. The rearrangement joins TRBV29-1 to TRBJ2-5; 8 nucleotides line up with TRBD1. There are 11 residues in the CDR3. V gave up 7 bases and J gave up 5 bases; unmatched junction bases: 3. Germline-derived CDR1 and CDR2 are SQVTM and ANQGSEA. CDR3 coding DNA: TGCAGCGCAGGGGGCCAGGAGACCCAGTACTTC. Amino acid sequence: CSAGGQETQYF. Supplemented by reference TRBV29-1 and TRBJ2-5, the full variable domain reads SAVISQKPSRDICQRGTSLTIQCQVDSQVTMMFWYRQQPGQSLTLIATANQGSEATYESGFVIDKFPISRPNLTFSTLTVSNMSPEDSSIYLCSAGGQETQYFGPGTRLLVL.

V gene TRBV19 combines with J gene TRBJ2-6; D may match TRBD1 or TRBD2 (6 bases each). The ends were cut back, 3 bases at V and 0 bases at J, with 15 bases in the middle. The germline CDR1 and CDR2 sequences are LNHDA and SQIVND (reference sequence). This CDR3 has 18 residues. CDR3 in amino acids: CASSIDRGVGSGANVLTF. The CDR3 DNA sequence: TGTGCCAGTAGTATTGATAGGGGGGTGGGCTCTGGGGCCAACGTCCTGACTTTC.

The genes are TRBV15 and TRBJ2-1; 9 bases fit TRBD2. Germline V lookup: CDR1 LNHNV, CDR2 YYDKDF (reference sequence). The V gene end was trimmed by 7 bases and the J gene end by 4 bases; junction bases not matched to a gene: 5. The length of the CDR3 is 14 residues. The CDR3: CATIRGGEYNEQFF. The CDR3 DNA is TGTGCCACCATCCGCGGGGGGGAGTACAATGAGCAGTTCTTC.

The chain combines TRBV29-1 with TRBJ1-1; D ambiguous. The CDR3 extends over 13 amino acids. Trimming shortened V by 6 bases and J by 1 base, and 12 bases separated the two germline ends. Germline CDR1 is SQVTM and CDR2 is ANQGSEA. In DNA, the CDR3 is TGCAGCGTGACCCAGACGGCGAACACTGAAGCTTTCTTT. Protein product: CSVTQTANTEAFF. Complete variable domain (other parts from reference TRBV29-1 and TRBJ1-1): SAVISQKPSRDICQRGTSLTIQCQVDSQVTMMFWYRQQPGQSLTLIATANQGSEATYESGFVIDKFPISRPNLTFSTLTVSNMSPEDSSIYLCSVTQTANTEAFFGQGTRLTVV.

A single count supports this clonotype. The V and J genes are TRBV11-2 and TRBJ2-3; D might be TRBD1 or TRBD2, each matching 6 bases. The CDR3 extends over 14 amino acids. The V end lost 5 bases, the J end lost 0 bases, and 9 bases lay between the germline ends. CDR1 is SGHAT, CDR2 FQNNGV, per germline. CDR3 coding DNA: TGTGCCAGCAGCCCGGGGGCTAGCACAGATACGCAGTATTTT. It specifies CASSPGASTDTQYF.

This chain joins TRBV15 and TRBJ1-5; 7 bases map to TRBD1. After removal of 0 bases from V and 4 bases from J, the junction contained 3 bases not matched to a gene. From germline, CDR1 is LNHNV and CDR2 YYDKDF (reference sequence). The CDR3 runs to 15 residues. In DNA form, the CDR3 reads TGTGCCACCAGCAGAGATCCAGGGGGAAATCAGCCCCAGCATTTT. Amino acids: CATSRDPGGNQPQHF.

This clonotype turned up a few times. The junction shows a germline mismatch at one end, possibly a read error. The chain recombines TRBV15 with TRBJ2-7; a possible D gene is TRBD2 (5 bases). This CDR3 contains 16 residues. Germline CDR1 reads LNHNV; CDR2 reads YYDKDF (reference sequence). The CDR3 sequence: CATSRPSSLTSDEQYF. The CDR3 DNA follows: TGTGCCACCAGCAGACCCTCTAGCCTTACCTCCGACGAGCAGTACTTC. Variable domain in full (rest from reference TRBV15 and TRBJ2-7): DAMVIQNPRYQVTQFGKPVTLSCSQTLNHNVMYWYQQKSSQAPKLLFHYYDKDFNNEADTPDNFQSRRPNTSFCFLDIRSPGLGDTAMYLCATSRPSSLTSDEQYFGPGTRLTVT.

In its sample, this clonotype was seen once. V gene TRBV10-3 combines with J gene TRBJ2-3; 7 nucleotides line up with TRBD2. This CDR3 contains 17 residues. V dropped 3 bases and J dropped 0; count of bases not matched to a gene: 9. Germline CDR1 is ENHRY and CDR2 is SYGVKD. The CDR3 loop is CAISEPLAPRSTDTQYF. Here the CDR3 DNA reads TGTGCCATCAGTGAACCACTAGCGCCTCGTAGCACAGATACGCAGTATTTT.

The chain combines TRBV2 with TRBJ2-7; unclear D gene. V lost 6 bases and J lost 6, with 9 bases in between. The length of the CDR3 is 11 residues. CDR1 SNHLY and CDR2 FYNNEI come from the germline V gene. CDR3 region: CASSLTGEQYF. CDR3 DNA: TGTGCCAGCAGCCTCACGGGCGAGCAGTACTTC.

The chain uses TRBV11-1 and TRBJ2-6; 9 bases match TRBD1. With 5 bases clipped from V and 0 bases from J, the junction kept 8 bases outside the gene matches. Looked up from germline, CDR1 is SGHAT and CDR2 is FQDESV (reference sequence). The CDR3 is 18 residues long. In DNA form, the CDR3 reads TGTGCCAGCAGCACGGGACAGGGTTTCACCTCTGGGGCCAACGTCCTGACTTTC. Translating gives CASSTGQGFTSGANVLTF. The whole variable domain, filled in from reference TRBV11-1 and TRBJ2-6, reads EAEVAQSPRYKITEKSQAVAFWCDPISGHATLYWYRQILGQGPELLVQFQDESVVDDSQLPKDRFSAERLKGVDSTLKIQPAELGDSAMYLCASSTGQGFTSGANVLTFGAGSRLTVL.

This sequence joins TRBV7-2 and TRBJ2-7; 13 bases fit TRBD2. The germline gives CDR1 SGHTA, CDR2 FQGNSA. This CDR3 is built from 14 residues. V dropped 7 bases and J dropped 5; count of bases not matched to a gene: 5. The CDR3 is CASKETSGGNEQYF. The CDR3 DNA reads as TGTGCCAGCAAGGAGACTAGCGGGGGGAACGAGCAGTACTTC.

The rearrangement links TRBV19 to TRBJ2-7; TRBD2 matches 9 bases. The CDR3 is 15 amino acids. J was trimmed by 2 bases and V by 4 bases; bases with no gene match: 6. CDR1 and CDR2 from the germline V gene are LNHDA and SQIVND (reference sequence). CDR3 in amino acids: CASSTQTSGAYEQYF. Written as DNA, the CDR3 is TGTGCCAGTAGTACACAGACTAGCGGTGCCTACGAGCAGTACTTC.

The chain carries TRBV7-2 and TRBJ1-6; D is undetermined. The CDR3 extends over 12 amino acids. V gave up 4 bases and J gave up 7 bases, with 5 bases separating them. The germline CDR1 and CDR2 sequences are SGHTA and FQGNSA. CDR3 bases: TGTGCCAGCAGCTGGCCCAATTCACCCCTCCACTTT. Protein sequence: CASSWPNSPLHF.

The chain carries TRBV7-2 and TRBJ1-1; no clear D gene. CDR3 length equals 14 residues. Germline assignment: CDR1 SGHTA and CDR2 FQGNSA. V was shortened by 6 bases and J by 1 base, with 12 bases between the two germline ends. CDR3 DNA: TGTGCCAGCAGTTTATTACTGACGAACACTGAAGCTTTCTTT. Protein sequence: CASSLLLTNTEAFF. Full variable domain (missing parts from reference TRBV7-2 and TRBJ1-1): GAGVSQSPSNKVTEKGKDVELRCDPISGHTALYWYRQSLGQGLEFLIYFQGNSAPDKSGLPSDRFSAERTGGSVSTLTIQRTQQEDSAVYLCASSLLLTNTEAFFGQGTRLTVV.

This clonotype turned up a few times. The chain links TRBV15 to TRBJ1-5; D remains unclear. The CDR3 extends over 13 amino acids. Trimming stripped 0 bases from V and 6 bases from J, with 6 bases between. Germline loops: CDR1 LNHNV, CDR2 YYDKDF (reference sequence). The CDR3 region is CATSREPTQPQHF. The CDR3 region has the DNA TGTGCCACCAGCAGAGAACCGACTCAGCCCCAGCATTTT.

This clonotype is deemed medium-sized. The rearrangement uses TRBV7-2 and TRBJ2-5; D possibly matches TRBD1 or TRBD2 (5 bases each). Germline assignment: CDR1 SGHTA and CDR2 FQGNSA. Trimming shortened V by 5 bases and J by 3 bases, and 19 bases separated the two germline ends. CDR3 length: 16 amino acids. CDR3 residues: CASSIGTTLMEETQYF. The CDR3, as DNA: TGTGCCAGCAGCATAGGGACGACCCTGATGGAAGAGACCCAGTACTTC.